Listed below are T cell receptor beta chains from one sample, sequenced in a study of human T cells and chemical hapten exposure. TCRdb analysed the RACE reads with MiXCR anew, one entry per CDR3 protein. The sample has around 57,000 distinct CDR3 sequences, approximately 11% seen once; the top ten hold almost 4%. Sequencing was performed on whole blood, taken in connection with sensitization to the hapten diphenylcyclopropenone (DPC). These receptors were obtained from a middle-aged woman with alopecia areata. Some clones in this sample may be carry-over from other donors' samples. The conserved cysteine and the conserved F or W are not part of the CDR3 here.

v_gene: TRBV9
j_gene: TRBJ1-3
CDR3aa: AISPSGGELGNTIY

v_gene: TRBV2
j_gene: TRBJ2-4
CDR3aa: ASSPGLAGGNIQY

v_gene: TRBV6-2/TRBV6-3
j_gene: TRBJ1-4
CDR3aa: ASSAAGTGNEKLF

v_gene: TRBV6-2/TRBV6-3
j_gene: TRBJ1-1
CDR3aa: ASKVGGAHEAF

v_gene: TRBV7-2
j_gene: TRBJ1-2
CDR3aa: ASRQTGGPGYT

v_gene: TRBV20-1
j_gene: TRBJ2-1
CDR3aa: SAPPAGAHNEQF

v_gene: TRBV27
j_gene: TRBJ1-5
CDR3aa: ASRSGGSNQPQH

v_gene: TRBV6-2/TRBV6-3
j_gene: TRBJ2-7
CDR3aa: ASISGTGAYEQY

v_gene: TRBV6-5
j_gene: TRBJ1-1
CDR3aa: ASSYRGGGTEAF

v_gene: TRBV6-2/TRBV6-3
j_gene: TRBJ2-6
CDR3aa: ASSWGQSNSGANVLT

v_gene: TRBV27
j_gene: TRBJ2-5
CDR3aa: ASSPGQVQETQY

v_gene: TRBV6-5
j_gene: TRBJ2-1
CDR3aa: ASSVKGKNNEQF

v_gene: TRBV20-1
j_gene: TRBJ1-5
CDR3aa: SARDLDRFGNQPQH

v_gene: TRBV28
j_gene: TRBJ1-2
CDR3aa: ATRYNYGYT

v_gene: TRBV29-1
j_gene: TRBJ2-1
CDR3aa: SVEVGHNEQF

v_gene: TRBV29-1
j_gene: TRBJ2-2
CDR3aa: SGRGSGGATGELF

v_gene: TRBV6-6
j_gene: TRBJ2-7
CDR3aa: ASSSWSGTYEQY

v_gene: TRBV19
j_gene: TRBJ2-5
CDR3aa: ASSSWDREETQY

v_gene: TRBV7-2
j_gene: TRBJ2-7
CDR3aa: ASSFWGYEQY

v_gene: TRBV27
j_gene: TRBJ2-2
CDR3aa: ASSRGSTGELF

v_gene: TRBV29-1
j_gene: TRBJ2-7
CDR3aa: SVEPSGAYEQY

v_gene: TRBV7-9
j_gene: TRBJ2-7
CDR3aa: ASSSYSSYEQY

v_gene: TRBV28
j_gene: TRBJ2-5
CDR3aa: ATKDLSTQY

v_gene: TRBV20-1
j_gene: TRBJ1-5
CDR3aa: SALDRQGNQPQH

v_gene: TRBV30
j_gene: TRBJ1-4
CDR3aa: AIAGQDEKLF

v_gene: TRBV20-1
j_gene: TRBJ1-5
CDR3aa: SAVRSPTGTGTQPQH

v_gene: TRBV9
j_gene: TRBJ2-3
CDR3aa: ASSVGGLAGETYTQY

v_gene: TRBV2
j_gene: TRBJ1-5
CDR3aa: ASKGDSNQPQH

v_gene: TRBV5-6
j_gene: TRBJ1-5
CDR3aa: ASTRNSISASNQPQH

v_gene: TRBV6-5
j_gene: TRBJ1-2
CDR3aa: ASSPRGRYDGYT

v_gene: TRBV5-4
j_gene: TRBJ2-1
CDR3aa: ASSSGTSGSLPYNEQF

v_gene: TRBV10-3
j_gene: TRBJ2-3
CDR3aa: AIKPQDSTDTQY

v_gene: TRBV28
j_gene: TRBJ2-1
CDR3aa: ASSSTGGSSYNEQF

v_gene: TRBV7-9
j_gene: TRBJ1-1
CDR3aa: ASSSGSPGTEAF

v_gene: TRBV6-5
j_gene: TRBJ1-1
CDR3aa: ASSYSAGATEAF

v_gene: TRBV28
j_gene: TRBJ2-1
CDR3aa: ASSLFGGISYNEQF

v_gene: TRBV4-2
j_gene: TRBJ1-5
CDR3aa: ASSRGGRYSNQPQH

v_gene: TRBV19
j_gene: TRBJ1-1
CDR3aa: ASKHRGGTEAF

v_gene: TRBV20-1
j_gene: TRBJ2-3
CDR3aa: SAPVGDTQY

v_gene: TRBV27
j_gene: TRBJ1-1
CDR3aa: ASRGQALGDTEAF

v_gene: TRBV28
j_gene: TRBJ2-3
CDR3aa: ASSQAGRDTQY

v_gene: TRBV29-1
j_gene: TRBJ2-5
CDR3aa: SVEGQRERQETQY

v_gene: TRBV7-9
j_gene: TRBJ2-5
CDR3aa: ASSLEGAGAQY

v_gene: TRBV7-9
j_gene: TRBJ2-5
CDR3aa: ASSLGLAGTETQY